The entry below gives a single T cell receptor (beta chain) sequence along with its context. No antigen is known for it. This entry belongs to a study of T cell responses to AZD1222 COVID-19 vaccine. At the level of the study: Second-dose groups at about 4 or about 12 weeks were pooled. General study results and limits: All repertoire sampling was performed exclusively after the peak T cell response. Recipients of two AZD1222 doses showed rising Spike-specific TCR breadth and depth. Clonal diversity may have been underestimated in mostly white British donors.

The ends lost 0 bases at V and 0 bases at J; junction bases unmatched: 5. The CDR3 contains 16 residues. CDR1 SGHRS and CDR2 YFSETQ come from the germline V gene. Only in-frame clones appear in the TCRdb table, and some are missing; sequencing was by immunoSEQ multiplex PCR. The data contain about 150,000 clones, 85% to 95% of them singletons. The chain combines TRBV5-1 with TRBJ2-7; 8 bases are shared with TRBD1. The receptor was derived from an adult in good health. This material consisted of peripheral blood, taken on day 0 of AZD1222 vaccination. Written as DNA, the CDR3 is TGCGCCAGCAGCTTGGGGGACAGGTACGCCTCCTACGAGCAGTACTTC. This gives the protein CASSLGDRYASYEQYF.